This TCR beta chain appears in the sequencing data of a study of a mutant IDH1 vaccine in newly diagnosed glioma (dated by TCRdb to about 2021). For the study in its entirety: Vaccination was initiated 4-6 weeks after radiotherapy alone, or concurrently with temozolomide cycles in the chemotherapy-containing groups. Of the roughly 34 treated patients, approximately 60% were male and around 38% were female, and a mean age of 40.4 years was recorded. Before enrollment, most patients had been given radiochemotherapy with temozolomide as standard therapy, while the rest had received either radiotherapy alone or temozolomide alone. Peripheral blood samples were drawn at six visits, namely V03 (baseline), V05, V07, V10, V12 and V13. The week-35 safety follow-up took place at visit V12, and the week-47 end of study took place at visit V13. For exploratory analyses, some 24 treated patients had longitudinal TCRB deep sequencing done wherever samples were available. Overall results and qualifications from the work: Pseudoprogression seemed to be unrelated to changes in the top peripheral T cell clonotypes found by TCRB sequencing. It was noted by the authors that analyses of patient blood samples could not be reproduced owing to sample limitations. Selection of PBMC samples for TCRB deep sequencing was based on availability. Vaccine-induced immune responses across multiple MHC alleles were detected in 80% to 95% of patients.

From the cysteine through the phenylalanine, the CDR3 covers 13 amino acids. The sequence is cut down to CDR3 DNA, 39 bases in frame from base 1. The germline V gene gives CDR1 as MNHEY and CDR2 as SVGAGI. Between the V and J ends, shortened by 1 base and 8 bases respectively, the junction contains 11 bases. Explained via the paper, the time point label denotes: week 35, safety follow-up. Each vaccine dose, consisting of 300 ug of a 20-mer mutant IDH1 peptide in Montanide, was administered subcutaneously with topical imiquimod. Patients were given eight vaccinations, in weeks 1, 3, 5, 7, 11, 15, 19 and 23, which matched visits V03 through V10. Newly diagnosed WHO grade 3 or 4 IDH1-mutant astrocytomas showing loss of nuclear ATRX were present in the donors. The samples were drawn from NOA16, a multicentre, single-arm, open-label phase I trial in Germany that tested a mutant IDH1 peptide vaccine in humans for the first time. Genomic DNA for TCRB sequencing was extracted from EDTA blood using the DNeasy Blood and Tissue Kit.

This clone has a handful of counts. Its antigen has not been determined. No base quality information exists; no much larger clone differs at one position. Library preparation employed the immunoSEQ multiplex PCR assay. Rearranged TCR beta chain sequences were amplified with the hsTCRB Kit following the manufacturer's protocol. Sequencing of TCRB libraries was carried out on an Illumina MiSeq. As for how the authors treated the data: Demultiplexing, trimming and gene mapping were performed with the kit vendor's proprietary platform. TCRdb stores this immuneACCESS table with in-frame sequences only. Part of the clones is absent; in the studies checked, under half of the shortfall reflects unresolved V genes, and no reason is known for the rest. V, J and clone size were drawn from that table, and D and trimming were deduced from the DNA. A total of fewer than 90,000 clones appear in this sample, approximately 88% of them only once. Around 12% of the sample is held by the ten biggest clonotypes.

The sample was PBMCs, taken from a glioma patient whose treatment included an IDH1 peptide vaccine. Recombination joined TRBV6-5 with TRBJ1-2, with the D gene uncertain. The TCR comes from a man younger than 35 with glioma. For the CDR3, the sequence is CASSYYPIGGYTF. The bases read TGTGCCAGCAGTTACTACCCCATTGGGGGCTACACCTTC.